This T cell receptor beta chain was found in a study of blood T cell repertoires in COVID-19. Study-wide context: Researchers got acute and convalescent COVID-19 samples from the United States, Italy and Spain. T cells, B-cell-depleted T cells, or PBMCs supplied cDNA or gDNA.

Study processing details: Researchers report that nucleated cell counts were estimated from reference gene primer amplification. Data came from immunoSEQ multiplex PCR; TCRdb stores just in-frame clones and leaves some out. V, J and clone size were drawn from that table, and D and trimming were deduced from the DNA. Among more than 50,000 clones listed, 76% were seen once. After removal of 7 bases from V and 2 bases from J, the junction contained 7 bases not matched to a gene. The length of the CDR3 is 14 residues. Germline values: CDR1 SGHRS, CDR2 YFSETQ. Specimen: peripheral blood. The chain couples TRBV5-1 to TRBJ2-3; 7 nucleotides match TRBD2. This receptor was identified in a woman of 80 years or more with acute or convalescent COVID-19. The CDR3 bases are TGCGCCAGCGGGGGGGACCAGATCACAGATACGCAGTATTTT. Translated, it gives CASGGDQITDTQYF.